Shown below are 10 T cell receptor beta chains from a single sample sequenced in a study of shared clonotypes between healthy human individuals (dated by TCRdb to about 2020). Libraries were constructed by the immunoSEQ multiplex PCR assay. TCRdb stores this immuneACCESS table with in-frame sequences only. Part of the clones is absent; in the studies checked, under half of the shortfall reflects unresolved V genes, and no reason is known for the rest. The sample yields approximately 1,500,000 clones; approximately 97% were counted once. The top ten hold 0.95% to 1.5% of the sample. Source material: naive CD4+ T cells sorted from blood. Reading the label with the study, this specimen's cell subset or site is: CD45RA+ positively selected. These receptors were obtained from a man aged 30 to 45 in good health.

The V gene is TRBV5-1, the J gene TRBJ2-5; 8 bases agree with TRBD1. CDR1 SGHRS and CDR2 YFSETQ come from the germline V gene. The V and J ends lost 0 bases and 5 bases, in that order; junction bases with no gene match: 9. The CDR3 is 16 residues long. In DNA form, the CDR3 reads TGCGCCAGCAGCTTGGTTCCAGGGGGCGTTCGGGAGACCCAGTACTTC. This encodes CASSLVPGGVRETQYF.

The rearrangement uses TRBV11-3 and TRBJ2-1; TRBD2 agrees at 12 bases. From germline, CDR1 is SGHNT and CDR2 YENEEA. The ends lost 5 bases at V and 7 bases at J; junction bases unmatched: 12. This CDR3 spans 17 amino acids. Written as DNA, the CDR3 is TGTGCCAGCAGCCCAGGGAGGCTAGCGGGAGGGCTGAATGAGCAGTTCTTC. It specifies CASSPGRLAGGLNEQFF.

The table lists this clone with a count of one. This rearrangement joins TRBV28 to TRBJ2-3; D ambiguous. The CDR3 extends over 13 amino acids. Germline V gives CDR1 MDHEN, CDR2 SYDVKM. Trimming removed 5 bases from V and 4 bases from J, with 10 bases in between. The CDR3 coding sequence is TGTGCCAGCAGTCTGACGAATTCAGATACGCAGTATTTT. Protein: CASSLTNSDTQYF.

This clone was seen more than once but under ten times. The chain joins TRBV29-1 to TRBJ2-2; a possible D gene is TRBD1 (6 bases). The CDR3 extends over 14 amino acids. V was trimmed by 7 bases and J by 2 bases, leaving 14 bases between them. Germline V gene data show CDR1 as SQVTM and CDR2 as ANQGSEA. CDR3 sequence (DNA): TGCAGCGCCACGGACAGACAAAACACCGGGGAGCTGTTTTTT. It specifies CSATDRQNTGELFF.

The J gene is TRBJ2-5, the V gene TRBV27; D possibly matches TRBD1 or TRBD2 (5 bases each). CDR1 is MNHEY and CDR2 is SMNVEV in the germline V gene (reference sequence). The ends were cut back, 1 base at V and 2 bases at J, with 11 bases in the middle. The CDR3 spans 15 residues. The CDR3 DNA reads as TGTGCCAGCAGTTTATTTGGGACCCAGCAAGAGACCCAGTACTTC. It is translated as CASSLFGTQQETQYF.

The chain uses TRBV5-4 and TRBJ2-1; 9 bases fit TRBD1. The length of the CDR3 is 15 residues. CDR1 and CDR2 (germline): SGHNT, YYREEE (reference sequence). Trimming took 4 bases from V and 6 from J; bases not matched to a gene: 8. In nucleotides, the CDR3 is TGTGCCAGCAGCATAGGGACAGGGCCTTCCAATGAGCAGTTCTTC. Translation: CASSIGTGPSNEQFF.

The J gene is TRBJ2-7, the V gene TRBV7-2; TRBD1 agrees at 8 bases. The CDR3 has 14 amino acids. Germline V gene data show CDR1 as SGHTA and CDR2 as FQGNSA. V dropped 8 bases and J dropped 0; count of bases not matched to a gene: 6. CDR3 loop: CASGYRGSSYEQYF. For the CDR3, the DNA is TGTGCCAGCGGATACAGGGGGAGCTCCTACGAGCAGTACTTC.

This chain connects TRBV7-9 to TRBJ2-2; 9 bases align to TRBD2. Germline values: CDR1 SEHNR, CDR2 FQNEAQ (reference sequence). CDR3 length: 15 amino acids. Trimming removed 6 bases from V and 6 bases from J; junction bases left unmatched: 8. CDR3 nucleotide sequence: TGTGCCAGCAGTCTAGCGGGGCGTCTTTCCGGGGAGCTGTTTTTT. Translated, it gives CASSLAGRLSGELFF.

The chain combines TRBV18 with TRBJ2-2, with D perhaps TRBD1 (5 bases). V was shortened by 3 bases and J by 1 base, with 12 bases between the two germline ends. The CDR3 is 16 amino acids. Germline assignment: CDR1 KGHSH and CDR2 LQKENI. CDR3 region: CASSPLDSKNTGELFF. Written as DNA, the CDR3 is TGTGCCAGCTCACCCCTCGACAGTAAGAACACCGGGGAGCTGTTTTTT.

This chain uses TRBV7-9 with TRBJ2-1, with 9 bases that match TRBD2. This CDR3 contains 14 residues. The V gene end was trimmed by 6 bases and the J gene end by 3 bases; junction bases not matched to a gene: 3. Germline lookup yields CDR1 SEHNR and CDR2 FQNEAQ (reference sequence). In DNA form, the CDR3 reads TGTGCCAGCAGGGCTAGCGGGATCTACAATGAGCAGTTCTTC. Protein product: CASRASGIYNEQFF. The variable domain in full, completed from reference TRBV7-9 and TRBJ2-1, reads DTGVSQNPRHKITKRGQNVTFRCDPISEHNRLYWYRQTLGQGPEFLTYFQNEAQLEKSRLLSDRFSAERPKGSFSTLEIQRTEQGDSAMYLCASRASGIYNEQFFGPGTRLTVL.